The 30 T cell receptor beta chains reported below all come from one sample, sequenced in a study of blood T cell repertoires in COVID-19. Clones were sequenced by immunoSEQ multiplex PCR, and TCRdb holds only the in-frame ones, with some missing. The sample contains tens of thousands of clones, around four fifths of which appear only once. The material sequenced was peripheral blood. The source of these receptors is a man in his sixties with active COVID-19.

The chain joins TRBV19 to TRBJ1-2, with TRBD1 identical over 10 bases. Germline trimming cut 5 bases from V and 8 bases from J; bases unmatched to any gene: 11. This CDR3 region has 15 residues. The germline V gene encodes CDR1 LNHDA and CDR2 SQIVND (reference sequence). The CDR3, as DNA: TGTGCCAGTAGTGTTACAACCGGGACAGGGGCCGGCTACACCTTC. This sequence encodes CASSVTTGTGAGYTF.

This clone appeared once. This chain links TRBV5-1 with TRBJ2-7; 12 bases map to TRBD2. With V trimmed by 2 bases and J by 4 bases, 10 bases remained unmatched. CDR1 and CDR2 from the germline V gene are SGHRS and YFSETQ. CDR3 size: 17 residues. The CDR3 sequence: CASSLAPGLAGSYEQYF. The CDR3 nucleotides are TGCGCCAGCAGCTTAGCGCCGGGACTAGCGGGTAGTTACGAGCAGTACTTC.

This clone appeared a few times. The chain joins TRBV20-1 to TRBJ2-7, with a possible D match to TRBD2 (6 bases). The CDR3 totals 14 residues. Trimming cost V 3 bases and J 1 base, with 13 bases left between them. Germline lookup yields CDR1 DFQATT and CDR2 SNEGSKA (reference sequence). Here the CDR3 reads CSASILADSYEQYF. The CDR3 DNA is TGCAGTGCTAGTATACTAGCCGATTCCTACGAGCAGTACTTC.

A few counts support this clone. V usage is TRBV18 and J usage is TRBJ1-2; D is unclear. The CDR3 loop spans 16 amino acids. CDR1 and CDR2 (germline): KGHSH, LQKENI. V dropped 3 bases and J dropped 2 bases, with 16 bases sitting between them. CDR3 coding DNA: TGTGCCAGCTCACCTATTGAGGTTCCCGGCAACTATGGCTACACCTTC. This translates into CASSPIEVPGNYGYTF.

The chain combines TRBV24-1 with TRBJ1-1, with D possibly matching TRBD1 (6 bases). Germline V gene data show CDR1 as KGHDR and CDR2 as SFDVKD. Trimming cost V 9 bases and J 2 bases, with 12 bases left between them. The CDR3 is made up of 13 amino acids. The CDR3 region has the DNA TGTGCCACCTCGGCAGGGGAAAACACTGAAGCTTTCTTT. This sequence encodes CATSAGENTEAFF.

This chain uses TRBV3-1 (or the pseudogene TRBV3-2) with TRBJ1-1, with 9 positions matching TRBD1. Per the germline V gene, CDR1 is LGHDT and CDR2 is YNNKEL (reference sequence). V was clipped by 3 bases and J by 8 bases; unmatched bases: 10. The CDR3 is 15 amino acids. The CDR3 coding sequence is TGTGCCAGCAGCCACTCGGGGACAGGGAATCAGGAAGCTTTCTTT. Amino acids: CASSHSGTGNQEAFF.

This clone was picked up a small number of times. The genes are TRBV28 and TRBJ2-1; 10 positions match TRBD2. In germline, CDR1 is MDHEN, CDR2 SYDVKM. The CDR3 totals 19 residues. With 3 bases clipped from V and 4 bases from J, the junction kept 15 bases outside the gene matches. CDR3 amino acids: CASSFLGDLAGGTYNEQFF. CDR3 DNA sequence: TGTGCCAGCAGTTTCCTGGGGGATTTAGCGGGGGGCACGTACAATGAGCAGTTCTTC.

V usage is TRBV7-2 and J usage is TRBJ1-4; 7 bases fit TRBD1. J gave up 3 bases and V 5 bases, and 3 bases lay outside the gene matches. This CDR3 is built from 14 residues. CDR1 is SGHTA, CDR2 FQGNSA, per germline. For the CDR3, the DNA is TGTGCCAGCAGCATCGGGACAGCTAATGAAAAACTGTTTTTT. The encoded protein is CASSIGTANEKLFF. Drawing the rest from reference TRBV7-2 and TRBJ1-4, the complete variable domain is GAGVSQSPSNKVTEKGKDVELRCDPISGHTALYWYRQSLGQGLEFLIYFQGNSAPDKSGLPSDRFSAERTGGSVSTLTIQRTQQEDSAVYLCASSIGTANEKLFFGSGTQLSVL.

In its sample, this clone was seen a few times. This chain connects TRBV4-2 to TRBJ2-2; D is possibly TRBD1 (6 bases). V was clipped by 1 base and J by 2 bases, with 17 bases between them. The germline V gene encodes CDR1 LGHNA and CDR2 YNFKEQ. The CDR3 totals 18 residues. The CDR3 DNA sequence: TGTGCCAGCAGCCAAGCGGGACACCGACAAGTAAACACCGGGGAGCTGTTTTTT. It translates to CASSQAGHRQVNTGELFF.

The rearrangement uses TRBV28 and TRBJ2-7, with D maybe TRBD2 (6 bases). This CDR3 contains 15 residues. Germline loops: CDR1 MDHEN, CDR2 SYDVKM. Trimming pared 6 bases from V and 11 bases from J, leaving 26 bases between. CDR3 sequence: CASSPPGPREVDEYF. As DNA, the CDR3 is TGTGCCAGCAGCCCCCCGGGACCGAGGGAGGTCGATGAGTACTTC.

The rearrangement uses TRBV9 and TRBJ2-7, with TRBD1 identical over 10 bases. The junction had 12 bases not matched to a gene; V was cut back by 3 bases and J by 6 bases. Germline V gene lookup returns CDR1 SGDLS and CDR2 YYNGEE. There are 16 residues in the CDR3. The DNA for the CDR3 is TGTGCCAGCAGCGCTCAAGCCGGGACAGGGGCGGGCGAGCAGTACTTC. It is translated as CASSAQAGTGAGEQYF. The full variable domain, rest sourced from reference TRBV9 and TRBJ2-7, is DSGVTQTPKHLITATGQRVTLRCSPRSGDLSVYWYQQSLDQGLQFLIQYYNGEERAKGNILERFSAQQFPDLHSELNLSSLELGDSALYFCASSAQAGTGAGEQYFGPGTRLTVT.

J is TRBJ2-5 and V is TRBV3-1 (or the pseudogene TRBV3-2), with 12 bases that match TRBD1. Losses at the gene ends were 4 bases for V and 1 base for J; bases not matched to a gene: 7. The germline V gene has CDR1 LGHDT and CDR2 YNNKEL (reference sequence). This CDR3 is 17 amino acids long. The CDR3 spells CASSRSGQGALQETQYF. The CDR3 bases are TGTGCCAGCAGCCGATCGGGACAGGGGGCCCTCCAAGAGACCCAGTACTTC.

This chain links TRBV19 with TRBJ1-4; D gene uncertain. The CDR3 sequence is 15 residues long. Trimming took 5 bases from V and 0 from J, leaving 10 bases between them. Looked up from germline, CDR1 is LNHDA and CDR2 is SQIVND (reference sequence). CDR3 bases: TGTGCCAGTAGTTCCACGGGAACAACTAATGAAAAACTGTTTTTT. Translating it yields CASSSTGTTNEKLFF.

This rearrangement joins TRBV6-6 to TRBJ1-1; 8 bases agree with TRBD1. This CDR3 has 16 residues. Germline lookup yields CDR1 MNHNY and CDR2 SVGAGI (reference sequence). J lost 4 bases, V lost 2 bases, and 9 bases had no gene match. This CDR3 reads CASSYLQGVPTTEAFF. CDR3 in DNA: TGTGCCAGCAGTTACCTACAGGGGGTCCCTACCACTGAAGCTTTCTTT.

A single count supports this clone. The rearrangement uses TRBV6-5 and TRBJ1-1; D gene unclear. CDR1 is MNHEY and CDR2 is SVGAGI in the germline V gene. The CDR3 loop spans 13 amino acids. V dropped 5 bases and J dropped 4 bases, with 11 bases sitting between them. Written as DNA, the CDR3 is TGTGCCAGCAGTCCTTTTGGGCGCACTGAAGCTTTCTTT. Amino acids: CASSPFGRTEAFF.

V and J are TRBV6-5 and TRBJ2-2; TRBD1 aligns across 10 bases. The CDR3 loop spans 15 amino acids. The ends lost 6 bases at V and 5 bases at J; junction bases unmatched: 6. Looked up from germline, CDR1 is MNHEY and CDR2 is SVGAGI. The CDR3 protein is CASRPDRGHTGELFF. In nucleotides, the CDR3 is TGTGCCAGCAGACCCGACAGGGGGCATACCGGGGAGCTGTTTTTT.

The chain links TRBV11-1 to TRBJ1-1, with a weak D call TRBD1 (6 bases). CDR1 is SGHAT and CDR2 is FQDESV in the germline V gene (reference sequence). V lost 3 bases and J lost 1, with 12 bases in between. The length of the CDR3 is 15 residues. The CDR3 loop is CASSLFAGANTEAFF. As DNA, the CDR3 is TGTGCCAGCAGCTTGTTTGCAGGGGCGAACACTGAAGCTTTCTTT.

By share of the sample, this clone is medium-sized. The CDR3 DNA sequence: TGTGCATCGGGTGATCTCTGGGGGGCCAACGTCCTGACTTTC. Protein product: CASGDLWGANVLTF. The rearrangement joins TRBV9 to TRBJ2-6, with D unclear. CDR3 size: 14 residues. CDR1 is SGDLS, CDR2 YYNGEE, per germline.

The genes are TRBV27 and TRBJ1-6, with TRBD1 as a possible D gene (6 bases). The CDR3 loop spans 14 amino acids. Germline assignment: CDR1 MNHEY and CDR2 SMNVEV (reference sequence). The V end lost 5 bases, the J end lost 4 bases, and 9 bases lay between the germline ends. CDR3 loop: CASSTQGYNSPLHF. CDR3 DNA sequence: TGTGCCAGCAGTACACAGGGTTATAATTCACCCCTCCACTTT.

The V and J genes are TRBV5-1 and TRBJ1-5, with D tentatively TRBD1 (6 bases). This CDR3 is built from 15 residues. Germline assignment: CDR1 SGHRS and CDR2 YFSETQ. V was cut by 4 bases and J by 7 bases, with 18 bases left in between. The CDR3 DNA reads as TGCGCCAGCAGCCCTCGCGGGGGCCCGGGGCAGCCCCAGCATTTT. Amino acids: CASSPRGGPGQPQHF.

In DNA form, the CDR3 reads TGTGCCAGCAGCTTAGCGGGGGCTTTCCAAGAGACCCAGTACTTC. Encoded protein: CASSLAGAFQETQYF. This chain connects TRBV7-2 to TRBJ2-5; D is possibly TRBD1 (6 bases). Germline V CDR1 and CDR2: SGHTA, FQGNSA. V lost 0 bases, J lost 1 base, and 9 bases lay in between. This CDR3 spans 15 amino acids.

The chain recombines TRBV27 with TRBJ2-3; 9 bases match TRBD2. Trimming took 6 bases from V and 0 from J; bases not matched to a gene: 13. The CDR3 contains 18 residues. CDR1 MNHEY and CDR2 SMNVEV come from the germline V gene (reference sequence). The CDR3 loop is CASSLLAGTISSTDTQYF. The CDR3, as DNA: TGTGCCAGCAGCCTTCTAGCGGGAACAATTTCTAGCACAGATACGCAGTATTTT.

This clone was counted only a few times. The CDR3 nucleotides are TGTGCCAGCAGAAGGGGGCCGGGGGAGACCCAGTACTTC. Protein: CASRRGPGETQYF. V gene TRBV11-1 combines with J gene TRBJ2-5; 7 bases line up with TRBD1. Germline V gene data show CDR1 as SGHAT and CDR2 as FQDESV (reference sequence). The CDR3 length is 13 residues. The V gene end was trimmed by 6 bases and the J gene end by 5 bases; junction bases not matched to a gene: 6.

The chain employs TRBV7-9 and TRBJ2-3; 7 bases match TRBD1. Germline CDR1 and CDR2: SEHNR and FQNEAQ (reference sequence). V lost 3 bases to trimming and J lost 3 bases; unmatched junction nucleotides: 3. The CDR3 totals 14 residues. The chain's CDR3 is CASSFTTGTDTQYF. Written as DNA, the CDR3 is TGTGCCAGCAGCTTTACGACAGGGACAGATACGCAGTATTTT.

The chain links TRBV27 to TRBJ1-2; TRBD1 is a possible D gene (6 bases). CDR3 length: 13 amino acids. The V and J ends lost 5 bases and 6 bases respectively, with 13 bases between them. The germline V gene encodes CDR1 MNHEY and CDR2 SMNVEV (reference sequence). CDR3 sequence reads: CASSPQGWNGYTF. In nucleotides, the CDR3 is TGTGCCAGCAGTCCCCAGGGGTGGAATGGCTACACCTTC.

The rearrangement links TRBV12-5 to TRBJ2-3; perhaps TRBD2 as D (6 bases). CDR3 length: 15 amino acids. Between the trimmed V and J ends, which lost 1 base and 4 bases, there was a span of 12 bases. In germline, CDR1 is LGHNT, CDR2 FRNRAP. For the CDR3, the DNA is TGTGCTAGTGGTTTGGGCTACGGGGGATCAGATACGCAGTATTTT. Its protein product is CASGLGYGGSDTQYF.

The chain joins TRBV19 to TRBJ2-5; TRBD1 matches 9 bases. The germline V gene has CDR1 LNHDA and CDR2 SQIVND (reference sequence). The CDR3 contains 15 residues. The J segment lost 1 base and the V segment lost 6 bases, leaving 6 bases of the junction unmatched. The CDR3 reads CASSDYRGPQETQYF. The CDR3 region has the DNA TGTGCCAGTAGCGACTACAGGGGGCCCCAAGAGACCCAGTACTTC.

The J gene is TRBJ1-5, the V gene TRBV2, with 8 bases aligning to TRBD1. This CDR3 is built from 14 residues. V was clipped by 7 bases and J by 4 bases; unmatched bases: 6. Per the germline V gene, CDR1 is SNHLY and CDR2 is FYNNEI. CDR3 sequence reads: CASNPGQVNQPQHF. CDR3 nucleotide sequence: TGTGCCAGCAACCCGGGACAGGTAAATCAGCCCCAGCATTTT.

The rearrangement links TRBV28 to TRBJ2-3; TRBD2 aligns across 7 bases. Looked up from germline, CDR1 is MDHEN and CDR2 is SYDVKM. After removal of 6 bases from V and 4 bases from J, the junction contained 4 bases not matched to a gene. The CDR3 is 13 residues long. The CDR3 loop is CASSSTSPDTQYF. CDR3 bases: TGTGCCAGCAGCTCGACTAGCCCAGATACGCAGTATTTT.

The CDR3 loop reads CASSYPAQGDQPQHF. The CDR3 nucleotides read TGTGCCAGCAGTTACCCCGCACAGGGGGATCAGCCCCAGCATTTT. The chain joins TRBV28 to TRBJ1-5; 8 bases agree with TRBD1. V was clipped by 4 bases and J by 5 bases; unmatched bases: 7. The CDR3 is 15 residues long. Per germline, CDR1 MDHEN and CDR2 SYDVKM.